This TCR beta chain originates from a study of blood T cells in healthy people across ages. It was with a sample-barcoded 5' primer and a J-beta primer mix that a second PCR of about 6 to 11 cycles was run. MiXCR, applied by TCRdb to the 5' RACE reads, yields one record per CDR3 protein. The sample records approximately 810,000 distinct CDR3 sequences, around 36% being singletons. CDR3 length: 13 amino acids. The germline V gene has CDR1 SQVTM and CDR2 ANQGSEA. As to this clonotype: A much larger clone lies a single base off, so this may be a read error.

V and J are TRBV29-1 and TRBJ2-1, with a weak D call TRBD1 (7 bases). The J call may be faulty, since TRBJ2-7 better matches the DNA end. Sample: blood. This sequence was found in a man aged 18 to 30 in good health. The CDR3 nucleotides read TGCAGCGTTGTGTCTGCAGGGGGGAGTGAGCAGTACTTC. As protein: CSVVSAGGSEQYF.